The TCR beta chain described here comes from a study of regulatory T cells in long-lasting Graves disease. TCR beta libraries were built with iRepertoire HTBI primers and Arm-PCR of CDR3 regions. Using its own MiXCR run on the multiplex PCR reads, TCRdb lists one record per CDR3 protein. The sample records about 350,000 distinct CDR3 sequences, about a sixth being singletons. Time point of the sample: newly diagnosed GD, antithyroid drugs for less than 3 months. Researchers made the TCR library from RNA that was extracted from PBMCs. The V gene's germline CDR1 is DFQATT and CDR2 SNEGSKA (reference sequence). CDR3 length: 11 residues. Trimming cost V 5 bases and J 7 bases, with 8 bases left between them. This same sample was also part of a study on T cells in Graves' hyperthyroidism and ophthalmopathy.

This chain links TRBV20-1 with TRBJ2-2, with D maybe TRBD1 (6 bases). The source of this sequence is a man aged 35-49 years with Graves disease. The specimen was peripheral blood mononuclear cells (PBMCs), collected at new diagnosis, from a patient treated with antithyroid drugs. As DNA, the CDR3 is TGCAGTGCTTTCAGGGGCGGGGAGCTGTTTTTT. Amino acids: CSAFRGGELFF.